This T cell receptor beta chain was retrieved from a study of blood T cell repertoires in COVID-19. Study summary: Sites across the United States, Italy and Spain contributed samples from acute and convalescent COVID-19.

This clone came up once. This CDR3 is 15 amino acids long. Germline CDR1 reads MNHEY; CDR2 reads SVGAGI. Unmatched junction bases numbered 11, after V lost 8 bases and J lost 5 bases. Per the original methods: Amplification with reference gene primers provided the estimates of nucleated cell counts. The protocol was immunoSEQ multiplex PCR, while the TCRdb copy is restricted to in-frame clones and leaves out a portion. V and J calls and clone size are given by that table; D and trimming were obtained from the DNA. The sample contains about 260,000 clones, around 89% of which appear only once. V gene TRBV6-5 combines with J gene TRBJ2-5, with 10 bases lining up with TRBD1. The receptor's source is a man in his 60s who had recovered from COVID-19. Sample: peripheral blood. CDR3 DNA sequence: TGTGCCAGCGGCCTCCGGGACAGGGGATGGGAGACCCAGTACTTC. It codes for CASGLRDRGWETQYF.